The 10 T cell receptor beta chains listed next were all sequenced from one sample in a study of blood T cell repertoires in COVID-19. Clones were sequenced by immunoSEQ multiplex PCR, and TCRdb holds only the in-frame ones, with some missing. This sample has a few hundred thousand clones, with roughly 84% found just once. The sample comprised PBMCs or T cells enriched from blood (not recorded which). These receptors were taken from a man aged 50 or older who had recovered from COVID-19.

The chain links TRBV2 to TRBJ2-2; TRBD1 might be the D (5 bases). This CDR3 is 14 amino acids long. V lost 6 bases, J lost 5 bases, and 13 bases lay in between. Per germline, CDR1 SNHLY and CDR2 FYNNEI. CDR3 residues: CASRSHRGTGELFF. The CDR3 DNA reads TGTGCCAGCAGGTCCCATAGGGGTACCGGGGAGCTGTTTTTT.

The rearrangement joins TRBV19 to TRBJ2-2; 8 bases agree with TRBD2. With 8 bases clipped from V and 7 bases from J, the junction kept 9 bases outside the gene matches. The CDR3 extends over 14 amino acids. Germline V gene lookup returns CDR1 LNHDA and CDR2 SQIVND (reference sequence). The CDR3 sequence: CASSFGRALGELFF. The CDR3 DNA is TGTGCCAGTTCCTTCGGGAGGGCCCTCGGGGAGCTGTTTTTT.

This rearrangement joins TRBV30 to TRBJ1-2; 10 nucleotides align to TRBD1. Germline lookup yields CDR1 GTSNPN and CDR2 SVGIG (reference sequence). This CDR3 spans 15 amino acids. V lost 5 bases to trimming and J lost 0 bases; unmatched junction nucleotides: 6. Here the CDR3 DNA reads TGTGCCTGGGGGACAGGGGCCGAAGCTAACTATGGCTACACCTTC. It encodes CAWGTGAEANYGYTF.

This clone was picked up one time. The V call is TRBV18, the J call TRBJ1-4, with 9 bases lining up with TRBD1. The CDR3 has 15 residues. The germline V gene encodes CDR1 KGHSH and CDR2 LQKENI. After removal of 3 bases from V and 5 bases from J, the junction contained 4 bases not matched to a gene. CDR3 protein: CASSPLTGGNEKLFF. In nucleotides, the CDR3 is TGTGCCAGCTCACCCCTGACAGGGGGGAATGAAAAACTGTTTTTT.

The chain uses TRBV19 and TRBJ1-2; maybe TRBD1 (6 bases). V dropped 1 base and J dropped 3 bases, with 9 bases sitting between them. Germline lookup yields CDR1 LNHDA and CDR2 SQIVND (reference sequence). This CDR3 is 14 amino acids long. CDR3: CASSIAPGDYGYTF. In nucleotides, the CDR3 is TGTGCCAGTAGTATAGCCCCAGGGGACTATGGCTACACCTTC.

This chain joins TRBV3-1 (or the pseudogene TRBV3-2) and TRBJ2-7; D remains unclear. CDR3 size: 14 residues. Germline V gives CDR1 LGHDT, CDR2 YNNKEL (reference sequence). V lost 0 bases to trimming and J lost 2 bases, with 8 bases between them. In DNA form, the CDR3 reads TGTGCCAGCAGCCAAGAGGCAGACACCTACGAGCAGTACTTC. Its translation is CASSQEADTYEQYF.

CDR3 DNA: TGTGCCAGCAGCCCGGACCGCGGACTTACCGGGGAGCTGTTTTTT. Amino acids: CASSPDRGLTGELFF. The chain joins TRBV11-2 to TRBJ2-2; the D gene is possibly TRBD2 (5 bases). The CDR3 has 15 residues. CDR1 and CDR2 from the germline V gene are SGHAT and FQNNGV. V was trimmed by 5 bases and J by 5 bases, leaving 15 bases between them. Full variable domain (outside the CDR3, taken from reference TRBV11-2 and TRBJ2-2): EAGVAQSPRYKIIEKRQSVAFWCNPISGHATLYWYQQILGQGPKLLIQFQNNGVVDDSQLPKDRFSAERLKGVDSTLKIQPAKLEDSAVYLCASSPDRGLTGELFFGEGSRLTVL.

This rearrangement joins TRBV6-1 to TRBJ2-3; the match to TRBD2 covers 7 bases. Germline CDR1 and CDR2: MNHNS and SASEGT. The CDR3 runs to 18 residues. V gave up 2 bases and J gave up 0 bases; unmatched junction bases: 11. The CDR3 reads CASSEPPGGAGSTDTQYF. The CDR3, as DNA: TGTGCCAGCAGTGAACCCCCGGGGGGAGCGGGGAGCACAGATACGCAGTATTTT.

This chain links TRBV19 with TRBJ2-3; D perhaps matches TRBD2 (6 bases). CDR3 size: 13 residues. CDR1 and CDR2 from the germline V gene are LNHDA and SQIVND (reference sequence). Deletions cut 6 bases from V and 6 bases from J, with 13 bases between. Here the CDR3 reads CASSRGIADTQYF. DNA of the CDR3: TGTGCCAGTAGCCGGGGGATAGCGGATACGCAGTATTTT.

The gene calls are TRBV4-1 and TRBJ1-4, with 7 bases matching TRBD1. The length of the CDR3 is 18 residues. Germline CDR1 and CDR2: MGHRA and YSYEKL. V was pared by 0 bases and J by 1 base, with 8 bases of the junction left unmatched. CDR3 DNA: TGCGCCAGCAGCCAAGAAGGCCCGACAGGGCGAACTAATGAAAAACTGTTTTTT. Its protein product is CASSQEGPTGRTNEKLFF.